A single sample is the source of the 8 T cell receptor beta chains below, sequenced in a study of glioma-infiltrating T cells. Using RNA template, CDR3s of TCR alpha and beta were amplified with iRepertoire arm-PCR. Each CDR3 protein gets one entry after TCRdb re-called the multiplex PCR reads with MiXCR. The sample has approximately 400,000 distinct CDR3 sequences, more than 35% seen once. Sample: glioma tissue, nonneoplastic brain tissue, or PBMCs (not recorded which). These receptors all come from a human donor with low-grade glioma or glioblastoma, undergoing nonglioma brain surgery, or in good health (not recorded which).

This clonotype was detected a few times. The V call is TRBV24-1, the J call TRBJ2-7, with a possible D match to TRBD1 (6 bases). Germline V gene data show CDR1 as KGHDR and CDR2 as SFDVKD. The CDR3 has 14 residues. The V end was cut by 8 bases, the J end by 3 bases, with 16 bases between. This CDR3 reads CATKGGADDYEQYF. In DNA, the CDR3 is TGTGCCACCAAAGGGGGAGCTGACGACTACGAGCAGTACTTC.

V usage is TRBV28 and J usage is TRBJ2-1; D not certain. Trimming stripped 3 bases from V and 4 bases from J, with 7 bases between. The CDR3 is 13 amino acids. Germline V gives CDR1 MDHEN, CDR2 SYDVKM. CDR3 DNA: TGTGCCAGCAGTTTCCGGCGGTACAATGAGCAGTTCTTC. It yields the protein CASSFRRYNEQFF.

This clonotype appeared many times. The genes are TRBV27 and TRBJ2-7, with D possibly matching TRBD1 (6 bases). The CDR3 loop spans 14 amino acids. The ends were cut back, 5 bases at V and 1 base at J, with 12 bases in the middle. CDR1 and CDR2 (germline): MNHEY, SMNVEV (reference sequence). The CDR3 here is CASSAGRGSYEQYF. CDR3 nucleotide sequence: TGTGCCAGCAGTGCCGGCAGGGGATCCTACGAGCAGTACTTC.

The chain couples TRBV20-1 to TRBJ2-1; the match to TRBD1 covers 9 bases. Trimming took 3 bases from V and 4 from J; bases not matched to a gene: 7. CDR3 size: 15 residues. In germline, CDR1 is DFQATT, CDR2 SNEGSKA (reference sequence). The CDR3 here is CSARAGTGYYNEQFF. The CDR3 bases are TGCAGTGCTAGGGCCGGGACAGGGTATTACAATGAGCAGTTCTTC.

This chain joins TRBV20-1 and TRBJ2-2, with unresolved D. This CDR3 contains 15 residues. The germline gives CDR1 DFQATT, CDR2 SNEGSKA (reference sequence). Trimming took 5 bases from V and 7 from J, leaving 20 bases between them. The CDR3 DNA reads TGCAGTGCTGGTCCCCCCTTCGGCATTTTCGGGGAGCTGTTTTTT. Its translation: CSAGPPFGIFGELFF.

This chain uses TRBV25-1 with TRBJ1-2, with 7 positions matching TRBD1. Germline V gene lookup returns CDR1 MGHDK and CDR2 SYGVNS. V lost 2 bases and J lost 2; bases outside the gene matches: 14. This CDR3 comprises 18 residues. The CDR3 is CASSENRLLQGGNYGYTF. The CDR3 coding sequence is TGTGCCAGCAGTGAAAATCGCCTACTCCAGGGGGGCAACTATGGCTACACCTTC.

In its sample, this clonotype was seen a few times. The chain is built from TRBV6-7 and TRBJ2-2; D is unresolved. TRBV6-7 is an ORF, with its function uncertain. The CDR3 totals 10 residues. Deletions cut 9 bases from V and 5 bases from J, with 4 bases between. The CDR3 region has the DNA TGTGCCAGGCCAACCGGGGAGCTGTTTTTT. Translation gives CARPTGELFF.

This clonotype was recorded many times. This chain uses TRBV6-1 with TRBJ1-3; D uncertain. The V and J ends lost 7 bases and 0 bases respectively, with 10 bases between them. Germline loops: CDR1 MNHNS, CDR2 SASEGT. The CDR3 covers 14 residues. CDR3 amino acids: CASIRFGSGNTIYF. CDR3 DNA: TGTGCCAGCATTCGCTTTGGCTCTGGAAACACCATATATTTT.